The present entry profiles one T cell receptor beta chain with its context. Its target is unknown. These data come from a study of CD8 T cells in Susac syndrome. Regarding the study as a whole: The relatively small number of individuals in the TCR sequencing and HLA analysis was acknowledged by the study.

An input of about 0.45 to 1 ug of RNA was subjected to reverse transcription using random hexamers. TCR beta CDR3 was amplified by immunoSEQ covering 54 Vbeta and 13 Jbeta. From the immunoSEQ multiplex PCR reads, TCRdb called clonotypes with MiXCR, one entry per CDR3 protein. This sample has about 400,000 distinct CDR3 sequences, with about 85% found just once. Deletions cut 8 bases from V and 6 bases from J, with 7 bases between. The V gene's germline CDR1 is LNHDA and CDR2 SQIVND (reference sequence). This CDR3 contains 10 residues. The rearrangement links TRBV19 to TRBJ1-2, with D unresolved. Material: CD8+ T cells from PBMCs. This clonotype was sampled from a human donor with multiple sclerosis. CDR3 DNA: TGTGCCAGTTTGGGGAATGGCTACACCTTC. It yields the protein CASLGNGYTF.